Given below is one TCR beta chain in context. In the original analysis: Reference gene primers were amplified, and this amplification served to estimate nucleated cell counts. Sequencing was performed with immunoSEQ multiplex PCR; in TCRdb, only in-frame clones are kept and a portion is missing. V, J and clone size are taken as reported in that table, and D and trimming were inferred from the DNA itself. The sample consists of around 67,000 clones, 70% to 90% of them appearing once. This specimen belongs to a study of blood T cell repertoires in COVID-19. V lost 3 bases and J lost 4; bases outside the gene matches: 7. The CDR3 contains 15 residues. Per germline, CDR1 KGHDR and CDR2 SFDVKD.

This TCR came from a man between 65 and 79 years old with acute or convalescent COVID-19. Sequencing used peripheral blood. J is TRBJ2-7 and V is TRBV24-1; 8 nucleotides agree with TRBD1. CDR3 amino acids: CATSDPTGDGYEQYF. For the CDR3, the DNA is TGTGCCACCAGTGATCCGACAGGGGACGGGTACGAGCAGTACTTC.